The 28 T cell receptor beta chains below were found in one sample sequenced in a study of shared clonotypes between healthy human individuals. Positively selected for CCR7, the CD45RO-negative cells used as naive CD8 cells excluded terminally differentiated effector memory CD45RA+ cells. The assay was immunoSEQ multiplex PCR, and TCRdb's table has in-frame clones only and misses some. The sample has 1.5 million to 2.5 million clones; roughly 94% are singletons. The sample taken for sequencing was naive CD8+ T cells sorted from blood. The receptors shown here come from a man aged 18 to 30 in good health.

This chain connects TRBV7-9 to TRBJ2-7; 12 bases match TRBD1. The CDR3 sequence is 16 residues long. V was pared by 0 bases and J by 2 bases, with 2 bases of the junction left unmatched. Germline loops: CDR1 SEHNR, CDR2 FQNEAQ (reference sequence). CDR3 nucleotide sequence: TGTGCCAGCAGCTTAGCGGGACAGGGGGCCGCCTACGAGCAGTACTTC. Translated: CASSLAGQGAAYEQYF.

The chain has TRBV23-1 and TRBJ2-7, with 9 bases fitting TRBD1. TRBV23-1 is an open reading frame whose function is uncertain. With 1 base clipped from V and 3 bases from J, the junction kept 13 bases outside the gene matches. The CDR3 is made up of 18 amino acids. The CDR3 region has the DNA TGCGCCAGCAGTCAATTCGAACCGGGACAGGGAGTTATCTACGAGCAGTACTTC. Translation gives CASSQFEPGQGVIYEQYF.

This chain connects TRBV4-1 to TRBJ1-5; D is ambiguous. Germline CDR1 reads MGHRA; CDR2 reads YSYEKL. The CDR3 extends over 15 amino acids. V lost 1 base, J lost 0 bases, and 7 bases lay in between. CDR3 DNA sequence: TGCGCCAGCAGCCAAGTCTTTTATAGCAATCAGCCCCAGCATTTT. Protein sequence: CASSQVFYSNQPQHF.

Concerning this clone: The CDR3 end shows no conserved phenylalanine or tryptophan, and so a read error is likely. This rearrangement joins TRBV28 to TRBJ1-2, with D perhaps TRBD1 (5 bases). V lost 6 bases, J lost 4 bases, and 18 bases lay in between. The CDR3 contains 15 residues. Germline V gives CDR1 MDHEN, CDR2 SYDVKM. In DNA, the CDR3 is TGTGCCAGCAGCCTCACCGCAGGGAACCTCTATGGCTACACCCTC. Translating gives CASSLTAGNLYGYTL.

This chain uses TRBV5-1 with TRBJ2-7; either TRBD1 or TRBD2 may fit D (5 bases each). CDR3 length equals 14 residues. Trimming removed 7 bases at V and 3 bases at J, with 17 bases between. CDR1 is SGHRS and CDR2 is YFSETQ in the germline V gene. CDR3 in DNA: TGCGCCAGCGGGCTGGGGGACCTGGGCTACGAGCAGTACTTC. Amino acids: CASGLGDLGYEQYF.

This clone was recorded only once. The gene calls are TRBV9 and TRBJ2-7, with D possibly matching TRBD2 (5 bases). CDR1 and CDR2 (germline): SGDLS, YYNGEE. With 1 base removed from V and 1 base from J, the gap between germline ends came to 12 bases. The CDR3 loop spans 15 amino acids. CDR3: CASSVNIGKSYEQYF. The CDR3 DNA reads TGTGCCAGCAGCGTAAATATCGGGAAATCCTACGAGCAGTACTTC. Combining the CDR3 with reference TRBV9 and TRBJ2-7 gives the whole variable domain DSGVTQTPKHLITATGQRVTLRCSPRSGDLSVYWYQQSLDQGLQFLIQYYNGEERAKGNILERFSAQQFPDLHSELNLSSLELGDSALYFCASSVNIGKSYEQYFGPGTRLTVT.

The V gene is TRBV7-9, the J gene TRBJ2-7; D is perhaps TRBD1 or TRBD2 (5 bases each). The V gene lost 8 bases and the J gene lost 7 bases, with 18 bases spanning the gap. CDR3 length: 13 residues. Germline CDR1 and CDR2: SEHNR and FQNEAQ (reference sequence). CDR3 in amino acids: CASGGTMTEEQYF. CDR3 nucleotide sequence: TGTGCCAGCGGTGGGACCATGACGGAAGAGCAGTACTTC.

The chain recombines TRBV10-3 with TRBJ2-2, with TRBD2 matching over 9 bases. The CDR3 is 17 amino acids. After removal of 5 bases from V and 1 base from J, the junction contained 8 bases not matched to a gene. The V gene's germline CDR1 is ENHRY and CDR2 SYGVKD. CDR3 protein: CAISWASGALNTGELFF. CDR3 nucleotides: TGTGCCATCAGTTGGGCTAGCGGGGCTCTGAACACCGGGGAGCTGTTTTTT.

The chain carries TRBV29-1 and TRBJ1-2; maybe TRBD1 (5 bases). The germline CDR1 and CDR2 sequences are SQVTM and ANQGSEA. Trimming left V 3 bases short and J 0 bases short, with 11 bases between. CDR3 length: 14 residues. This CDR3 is CSVEGGSANYGYTF. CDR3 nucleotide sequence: TGCAGCGTTGAGGGGGGATCGGCTAACTATGGCTACACCTTC.

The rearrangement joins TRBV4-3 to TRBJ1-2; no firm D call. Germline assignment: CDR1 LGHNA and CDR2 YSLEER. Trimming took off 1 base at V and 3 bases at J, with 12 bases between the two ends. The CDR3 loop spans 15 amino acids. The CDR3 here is CASSQAVGQDYGYTF. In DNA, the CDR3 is TGCGCCAGCAGCCAAGCCGTAGGGCAGGACTATGGCTACACCTTC.

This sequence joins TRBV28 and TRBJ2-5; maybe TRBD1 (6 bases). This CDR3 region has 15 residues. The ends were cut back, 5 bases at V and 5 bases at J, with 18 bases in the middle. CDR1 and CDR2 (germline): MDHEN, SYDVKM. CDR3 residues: CASSKPSTGFETQYF. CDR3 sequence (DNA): TGTGCCAGCAGTAAACCATCGACAGGTTTTGAGACCCAGTACTTC.

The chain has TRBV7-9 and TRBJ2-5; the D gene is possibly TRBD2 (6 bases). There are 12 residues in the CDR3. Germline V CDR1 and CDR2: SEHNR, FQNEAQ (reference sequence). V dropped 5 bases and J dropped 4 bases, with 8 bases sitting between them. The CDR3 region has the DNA TGTGCCAGCAGCCGCGGGGTAGAGACCCAGTACTTC. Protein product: CASSRGVETQYF.

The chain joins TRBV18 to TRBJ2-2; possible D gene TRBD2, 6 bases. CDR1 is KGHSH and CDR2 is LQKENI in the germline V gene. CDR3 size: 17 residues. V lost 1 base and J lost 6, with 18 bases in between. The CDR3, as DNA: TGTGCCAGCTCACCACAGGACCCCGGGCCGGGGGCCGGGGAGCTGTTTTTT. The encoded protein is CASSPQDPGPGAGELFF.

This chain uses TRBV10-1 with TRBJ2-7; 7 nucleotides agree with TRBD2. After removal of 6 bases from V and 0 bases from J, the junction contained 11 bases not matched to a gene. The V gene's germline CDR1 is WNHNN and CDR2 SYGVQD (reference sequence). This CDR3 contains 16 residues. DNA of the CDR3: TGCGCCAGCAGCCCTGGGGAGGGCCCTAGCTCCTACGAGCAGTACTTC. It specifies CASSPGEGPSSYEQYF.

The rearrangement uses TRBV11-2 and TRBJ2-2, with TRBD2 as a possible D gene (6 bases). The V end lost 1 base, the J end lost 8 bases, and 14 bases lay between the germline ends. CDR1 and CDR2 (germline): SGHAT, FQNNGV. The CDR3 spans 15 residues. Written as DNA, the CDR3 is TGTGCCAGCAGCTTAGTTTGGGGGGAGGCTGGGGAGCTGTTTTTT. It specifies CASSLVWGEAGELFF.

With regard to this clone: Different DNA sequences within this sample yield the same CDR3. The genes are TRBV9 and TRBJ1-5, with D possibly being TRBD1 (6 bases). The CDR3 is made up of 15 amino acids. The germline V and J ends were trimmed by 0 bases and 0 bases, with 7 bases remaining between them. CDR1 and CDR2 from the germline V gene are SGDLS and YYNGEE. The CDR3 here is CASSVEGGSNQPQHF. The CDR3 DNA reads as TGTGCCAGCAGCGTAGAAGGGGGTAGCAATCAGCCCCAGCATTTT.

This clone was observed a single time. CDR3 sequence (DNA): TGCGCCAGCAGCCAAGACTCGTTTCAGAACTATGGCTACACCTTC. This sequence encodes CASSQDSFQNYGYTF. The J gene is TRBJ1-2, the V gene TRBV4-1; D is ambiguous. V was cut by 0 bases and J by 2 bases, with 10 bases left in between. The germline gives CDR1 MGHRA, CDR2 YSYEKL. The CDR3 contains 15 residues.

CDR3 sequence reads: CASSQAGGDYEQYF. The CDR3, as DNA: TGTGCCAGCAGCCAAGCGGGGGGGGACTACGAGCAGTACTTC. The rearrangement links TRBV14 to TRBJ2-7; 8 bases agree with TRBD2. The CDR3 is made up of 14 amino acids. After removal of 1 base from V and 3 bases from J, the junction contained 2 bases not matched to a gene. The germline CDR1 and CDR2 sequences are SGHDN and FVKESK.

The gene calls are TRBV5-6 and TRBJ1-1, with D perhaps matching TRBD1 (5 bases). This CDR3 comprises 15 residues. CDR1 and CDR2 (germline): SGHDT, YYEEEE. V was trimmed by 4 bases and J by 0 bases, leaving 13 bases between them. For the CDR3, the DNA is TGTGCCAGCAGCCCGGGACCTGGGGTGAACACTGAAGCTTTCTTT. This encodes CASSPGPGVNTEAFF.

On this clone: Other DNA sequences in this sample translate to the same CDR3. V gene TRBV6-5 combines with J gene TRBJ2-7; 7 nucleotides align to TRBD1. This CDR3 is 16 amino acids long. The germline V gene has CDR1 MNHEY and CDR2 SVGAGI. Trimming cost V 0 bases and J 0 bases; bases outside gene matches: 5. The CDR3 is CASSYSTGQVSYEQYF. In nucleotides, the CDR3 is TGTGCCAGCAGTTACTCAACCGGACAGGTCTCCTACGAGCAGTACTTC.

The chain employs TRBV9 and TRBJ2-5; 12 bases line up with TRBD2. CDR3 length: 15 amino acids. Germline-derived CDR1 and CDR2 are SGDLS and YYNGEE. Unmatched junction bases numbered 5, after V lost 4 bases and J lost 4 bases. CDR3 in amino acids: CASSLTSGGLETQYF. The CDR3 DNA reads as TGTGCCAGCAGCCTTACTAGCGGGGGGTTAGAGACCCAGTACTTC.

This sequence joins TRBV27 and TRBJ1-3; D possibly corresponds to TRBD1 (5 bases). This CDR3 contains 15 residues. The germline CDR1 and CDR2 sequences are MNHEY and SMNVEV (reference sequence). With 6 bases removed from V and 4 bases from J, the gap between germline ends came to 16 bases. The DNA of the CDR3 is TGTGCCAGCAGGAACTCACCAGGGTTGGGAAACACCATATATTTT. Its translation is CASRNSPGLGNTIYF.

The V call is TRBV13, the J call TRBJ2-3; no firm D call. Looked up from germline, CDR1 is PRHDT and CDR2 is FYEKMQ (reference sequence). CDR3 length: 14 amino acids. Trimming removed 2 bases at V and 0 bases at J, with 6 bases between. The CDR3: CASSLISSTDTQYF. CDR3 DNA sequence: TGTGCCAGCAGCTTAATCTCTAGCACAGATACGCAGTATTTT.

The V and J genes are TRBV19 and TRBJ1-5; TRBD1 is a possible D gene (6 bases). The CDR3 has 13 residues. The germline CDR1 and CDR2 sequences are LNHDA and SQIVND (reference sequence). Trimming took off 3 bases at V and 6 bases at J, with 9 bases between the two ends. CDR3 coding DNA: TGTGCCAGTAGTATCGGGGGCGGTCAGCCCCAGCATTTT. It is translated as CASSIGGGQPQHF.

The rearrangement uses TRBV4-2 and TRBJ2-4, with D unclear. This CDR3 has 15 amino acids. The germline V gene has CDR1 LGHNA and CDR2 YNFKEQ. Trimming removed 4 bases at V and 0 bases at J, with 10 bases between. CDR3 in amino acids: CASSPPDLAKNIQYF. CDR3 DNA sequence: TGTGCCAGCAGCCCCCCCGACTTAGCCAAAAACATTCAGTACTTC.

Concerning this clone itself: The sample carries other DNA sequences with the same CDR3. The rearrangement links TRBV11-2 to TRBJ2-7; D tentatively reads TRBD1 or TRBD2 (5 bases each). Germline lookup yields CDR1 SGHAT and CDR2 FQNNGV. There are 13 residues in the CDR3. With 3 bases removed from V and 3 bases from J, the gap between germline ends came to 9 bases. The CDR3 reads CASSFGTGYEQYF. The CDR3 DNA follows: TGTGCCAGCAGCTTTGGGACGGGCTACGAGCAGTACTTC.

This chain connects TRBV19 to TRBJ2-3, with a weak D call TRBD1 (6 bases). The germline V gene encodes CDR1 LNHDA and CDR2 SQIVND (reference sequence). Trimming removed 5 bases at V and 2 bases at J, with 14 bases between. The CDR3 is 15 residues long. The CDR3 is CASSSPWTDTDTQYF. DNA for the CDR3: TGTGCCAGTAGTTCGCCGTGGACAGACACAGATACGCAGTATTTT.

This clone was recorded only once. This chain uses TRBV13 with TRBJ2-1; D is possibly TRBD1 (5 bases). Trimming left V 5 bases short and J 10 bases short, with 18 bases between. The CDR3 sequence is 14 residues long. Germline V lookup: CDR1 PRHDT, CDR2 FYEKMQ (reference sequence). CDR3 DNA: TGTGCCAGCAGCGCAGGACAAGGGGCCGAGGAGCAGTTCTTC. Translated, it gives CASSAGQGAEEQFF.